These 5 T cell receptor beta chains came from one sample sequenced in a study of cytomegalovirus exposure and HLA in healthy donors. Primers for the PCR totalled 60 Vbeta and 13 Jbeta. Produced via immunoSEQ multiplex PCR; TCRdb's table is partial and in-frame only. The sample lists just over 200,000 clones, roughly 80% occurring once. Material for sequencing was PBMCs. These receptors were collected from a man aged 50-60 years in good health and CMV-seronegative.

V gene TRBV25-1 combines with J gene TRBJ2-7; D remains ambiguous. This CDR3 is 15 amino acids long. V lost 5 bases and J lost 3, with 17 bases in between. Germline assignment: CDR1 MGHDK and CDR2 SYGVNS. Written as DNA, the CDR3 is TGTGCCAGCAGTACCCCAATGGCCGGAGACTACGAGCAGTACTTC. Protein: CASSTPMAGDYEQYF.

This clone was seen a single time. V usage is TRBV2 and J usage is TRBJ2-5, with 7 positions matching TRBD2. Unmatched junction bases numbered 8, after V lost 8 bases and J lost 2 bases. Germline V CDR1 and CDR2: SNHLY, FYNNEI. The CDR3 is 14 amino acids. The CDR3 DNA sequence: TGTGCCAGCCTGGGCGGGGGAATACAAGAGACCCAGTACTTC. It encodes CASLGGGIQETQYF.

The rearrangement joins TRBV19 to TRBJ2-7; TRBD1 aligns across 7 bases. Germline V gives CDR1 LNHDA, CDR2 SQIVND (reference sequence). V lost 7 bases to trimming and J lost 2 bases; unmatched junction nucleotides: 11. This CDR3 has 15 residues. The CDR3 nucleotides are TGTGCCAGTACCCTCTCTGGGCAGGGGGCCTACGAGCAGTACTTC. As protein: CASTLSGQGAYEQYF.

The chain uses TRBV5-1 and TRBJ2-7; 7 nucleotides align to TRBD1. After removal of 4 bases from V and 4 bases from J, the junction contained 8 bases not matched to a gene. Germline CDR1 and CDR2: SGHRS and YFSETQ. This CDR3 contains 14 residues. The CDR3 protein is CASSLGDREYEQYF. CDR3 coding DNA: TGCGCCAGCAGCCTGGGGGACAGAGAATACGAGCAGTACTTC.

The rearrangement links TRBV9 to TRBJ2-2; 9 bases map to TRBD1. The CDR3 consists of 17 residues. Trimming removed 4 bases from V and 3 bases from J; junction bases left unmatched: 10. Germline CDR1 SGDLS, CDR2 YYNGEE. The CDR3 nucleotides read TGTGCCAGCAGCTACTTACCCGGGACAGGGTACACCGGGGAGCTGTTTTTT. Amino acids: CASSYLPGTGYTGELFF.